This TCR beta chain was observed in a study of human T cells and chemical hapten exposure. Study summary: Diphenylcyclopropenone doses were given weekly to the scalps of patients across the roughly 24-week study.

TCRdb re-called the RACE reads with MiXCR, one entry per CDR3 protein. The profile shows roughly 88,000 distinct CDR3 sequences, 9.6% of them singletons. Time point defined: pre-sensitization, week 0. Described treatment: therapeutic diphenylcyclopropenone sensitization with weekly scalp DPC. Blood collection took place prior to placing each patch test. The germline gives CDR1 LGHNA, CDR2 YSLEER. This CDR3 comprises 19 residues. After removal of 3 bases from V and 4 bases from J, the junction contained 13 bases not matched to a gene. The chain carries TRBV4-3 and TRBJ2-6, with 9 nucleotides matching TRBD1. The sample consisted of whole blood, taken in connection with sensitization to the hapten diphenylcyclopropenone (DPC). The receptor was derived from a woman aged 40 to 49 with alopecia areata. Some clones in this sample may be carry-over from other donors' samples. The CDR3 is CASSHQTGGGNVGANVLTF. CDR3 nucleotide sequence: TGCGCCAGCAGCCACCAAACAGGGGGCGGCAACGTAGGGGCCAACGTCCTGACTTTC.